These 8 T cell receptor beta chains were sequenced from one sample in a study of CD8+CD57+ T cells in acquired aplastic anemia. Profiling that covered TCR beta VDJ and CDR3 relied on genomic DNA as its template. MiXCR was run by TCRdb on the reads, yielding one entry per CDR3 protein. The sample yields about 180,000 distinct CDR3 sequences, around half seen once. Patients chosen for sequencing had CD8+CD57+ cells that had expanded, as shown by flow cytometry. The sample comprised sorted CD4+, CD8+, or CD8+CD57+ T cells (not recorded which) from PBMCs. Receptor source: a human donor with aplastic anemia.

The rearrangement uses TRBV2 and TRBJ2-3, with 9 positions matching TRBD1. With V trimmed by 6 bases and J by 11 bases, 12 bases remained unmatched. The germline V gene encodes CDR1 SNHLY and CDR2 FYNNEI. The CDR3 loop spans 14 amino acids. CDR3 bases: TGTGCCAGCAGGAACAGGGGGCGGTACAATGAGCAGTATTTT. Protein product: CASRNRGRYNEQYF. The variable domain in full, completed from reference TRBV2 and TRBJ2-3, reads EPEVTQTPSHQVTQMGQEVILRCVPISNHLYFYWYRQILGQKVEFLVSFYNNEISEKSEIFDDQFSVERPDGSNFTLKIRSTKLEDSAMYFCASRNRGRYNEQYFGPGTRLTVL.

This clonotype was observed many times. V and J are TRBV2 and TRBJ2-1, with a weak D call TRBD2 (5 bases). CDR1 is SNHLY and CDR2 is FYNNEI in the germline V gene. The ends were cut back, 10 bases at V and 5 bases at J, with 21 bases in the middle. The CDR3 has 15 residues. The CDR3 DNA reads TGTGCCACCGGGGTGGGGATCCTACTGAACAATGAGCAGTTCTTC. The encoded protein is CATGVGILLNNEQFF.

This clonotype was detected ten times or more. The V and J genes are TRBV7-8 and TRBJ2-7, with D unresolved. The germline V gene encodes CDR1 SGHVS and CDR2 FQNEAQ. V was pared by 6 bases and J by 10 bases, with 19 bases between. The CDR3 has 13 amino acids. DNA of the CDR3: TGTGCCAGCAGTCGAGATCCGATAGGACCCCAGTACTTC. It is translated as CASSRDPIGPQYF.

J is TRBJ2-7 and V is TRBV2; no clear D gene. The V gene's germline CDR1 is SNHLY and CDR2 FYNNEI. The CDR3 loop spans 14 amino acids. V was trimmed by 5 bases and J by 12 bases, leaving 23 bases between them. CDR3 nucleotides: TGTGCCAGCAGTCCAGCTAGGAACGGCAATCCCTCGTACTTC. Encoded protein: CASSPARNGNPSYF.

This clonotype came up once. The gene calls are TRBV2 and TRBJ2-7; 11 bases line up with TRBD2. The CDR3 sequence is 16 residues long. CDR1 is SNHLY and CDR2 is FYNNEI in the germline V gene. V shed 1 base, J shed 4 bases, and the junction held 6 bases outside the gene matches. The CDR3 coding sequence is TGTGCCAGCAGTGAAGGACTAGCGGGACTCGGTTACGAGCAGTACTTC. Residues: CASSEGLAGLGYEQYF.

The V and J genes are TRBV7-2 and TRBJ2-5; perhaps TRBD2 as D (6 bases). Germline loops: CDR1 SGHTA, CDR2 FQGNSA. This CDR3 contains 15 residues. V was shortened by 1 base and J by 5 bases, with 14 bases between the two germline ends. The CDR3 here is CASSLGGEVSETQYF. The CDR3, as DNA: TGTGCCAGCAGCTTAGGTGGGGAGGTATCGGAGACCCAGTACTTC.

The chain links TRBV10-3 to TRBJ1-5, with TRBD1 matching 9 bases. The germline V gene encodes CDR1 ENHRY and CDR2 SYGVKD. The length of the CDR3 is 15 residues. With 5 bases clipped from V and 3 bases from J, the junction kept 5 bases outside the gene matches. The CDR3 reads CAISLGQGTNQPQHF. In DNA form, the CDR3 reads TGTGCCATCAGTCTGGGACAGGGCACCAATCAGCCCCAGCATTTT.

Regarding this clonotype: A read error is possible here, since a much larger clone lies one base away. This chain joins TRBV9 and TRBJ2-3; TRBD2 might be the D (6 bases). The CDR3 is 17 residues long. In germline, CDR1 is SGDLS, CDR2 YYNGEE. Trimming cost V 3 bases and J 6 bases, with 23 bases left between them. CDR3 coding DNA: TGTGCCAGCAGCGCGGATGCCGCCGGGACTCCGAGCGATACGCAGTATTTT. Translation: CASSADAAGTPSDTQYF.